The 13 T cell receptor beta chains below come from one sample, sequenced in a study of T cells in Graves' hyperthyroidism and ophthalmopathy. Researchers took RNA transcripts and amplified the TCR beta CDR3 regions from them. Initially, a first-round RT-PCR of the TCR CDR3 employed the HTBI primer set. One entry per CDR3 protein results from TCRdb running MiXCR on the multiplex PCR reads. The table lists over 650,000 distinct CDR3 sequences, about 45% of them singletons, with under 8.5% in the top ten. The sequenced sample consisted of peripheral blood or thyroid tissue (not recorded which). All receptors come from an adult man with Graves' disease, either hyperthyroidism or ophthalmopathy (not recorded which).

This clonotype was counted a few times. V and J are TRBV7-8 and TRBJ2-2, with 12 bases identical to TRBD2. The J segment lost 7 bases and the V segment lost 1 base, leaving 1 base of the junction unmatched. The CDR3 has 15 amino acids. Germline CDR1 reads SGHVS; CDR2 reads FQNEAQ. The CDR3 DNA sequence: TGTGCCAGCAGCTTAGGACTAGCGGGGGTCGGGGAGCTGTTTTTT. Translating it yields CASSLGLAGVGELFF.

This clonotype was observed many times. The chain couples TRBV20-1 to TRBJ2-2, with 12 bases identical to TRBD2. Germline assignment: CDR1 DFQATT and CDR2 SNEGSKA (reference sequence). The CDR3 covers 13 residues. CDR3 residues: CSVGTSGTGELFF. The CDR3 DNA sequence: TGCAGCGTTGGGACTAGCGGGACCGGGGAGCTGTTTTTT.

This clonotype was seen repeatedly, ten times or more. The chain links TRBV7-8 to TRBJ1-2, with D unresolved. The CDR3 has 13 residues. Germline V CDR1 and CDR2: SGHVS, FQNEAQ. V lost 1 base to trimming and J lost 3 bases, with 6 bases between them. The CDR3 region has the DNA TGTGCCAGCAGCTTAGACAGCGACTATGGCTACACCTTC. Translated: CASSLDSDYGYTF. Supplemented by reference TRBV7-8 and TRBJ1-2, the full variable domain reads GAGVSQSPRYKVAKRGQDVALRCDPISGHVSLFWYQQALGQGPEFLTYFQNEAQLDKSGLPSDRFFAERPEGSVSTLKIQRTQQEDSAVYLCASSLDSDYGYTFGSGTRLTVV.

This clonotype was seen a handful of times. The V and J genes are TRBV7-2 and TRBJ1-2; the match to TRBD1 covers 8 bases. Germline V gives CDR1 SGHTA, CDR2 FQGNSA. This CDR3 spans 15 amino acids. The V segment lost 1 base and the J segment 4 bases; nucleotides outside the gene matches: 5. CDR3 in amino acids: CASSLERQGTYGYTF. The CDR3 nucleotides read TGTGCCAGCAGCTTAGAGAGACAGGGGACCTATGGCTACACCTTC.

This clonotype came up many times. The gene calls are TRBV29-1 and TRBJ1-6; D gene unclear. This CDR3 has 11 residues. Germline loops: CDR1 SQVTM, CDR2 ANQGSEA. Between the trimmed V and J ends, which lost 6 bases and 11 bases, there was a span of 11 bases. CDR3 nucleotide sequence: TGCAGCGTGTCCAAGTCTCCACCCCTCCACTTT. Amino acid sequence: CSVSKSPPLHF.

The chain uses TRBV9 and TRBJ2-2, with 14 bases that match TRBD2. The CDR3 length is 19 residues. With V trimmed by 4 bases and J by 2 bases, 10 bases remained unmatched. CDR1 is SGDLS, CDR2 YYNGEE, per germline. CDR3 DNA: TGTGCCAGCAGCCCTCGACTAGCGGGAGGGATTCAAAACACCGGGGAGCTGTTTTTT. Translating gives CASSPRLAGGIQNTGELFF. The full variable domain, completed using reference TRBV9 and TRBJ2-2, is DSGVTQTPKHLITATGQRVTLRCSPRSGDLSVYWYQQSLDQGLQFLIQYYNGEERAKGNILERFSAQQFPDLHSELNLSSLELGDSALYFCASSPRLAGGIQNTGELFFGEGSRLTVL.

The chain joins TRBV5-6 to TRBJ2-7; TRBD1 is a possible D gene (5 bases). The germline V gene encodes CDR1 SGHDT and CDR2 YYEEEE. The length of the CDR3 is 14 residues. With 2 bases removed from V and 1 base from J, the gap between germline ends came to 10 bases. CDR3 DNA sequence: TGTGCCAGCAGCTTTTCAGGGAAATCCTACGAGCAGTACTTC. Encoded protein: CASSFSGKSYEQYF. The entire variable domain, with the rest obtained from reference TRBV5-6 and TRBJ2-7, is as follows: DAGVTQSPTHLIKTRGQQVTLRCSPKSGHDTVSWYQQALGQGPQFIFQYYEEEERQRGNFPDRFSGHQFPNYSSELNVNALLLGDSALYLCASSFSGKSYEQYFGPGTRLTVT.

This clonotype was detected only a few times. The chain recombines TRBV20-1 with TRBJ2-7; 7 bases agree with TRBD2. V dropped 5 bases and J dropped 3; count of bases not matched to a gene: 4. This CDR3 comprises 12 residues. Germline-derived CDR1 and CDR2 are DFQATT and SNEGSKA (reference sequence). DNA of the CDR3: TGCAGTGCTGCGGGAGAAGGCTACGAGCAGTACTTC. The encoded protein is CSAAGEGYEQYF.

This rearrangement joins TRBV20-1 to TRBJ1-1; 11 nucleotides agree with TRBD1. Germline CDR1 DFQATT, CDR2 SNEGSKA (reference sequence). Trimming took 3 bases from V and 4 from J; bases not matched to a gene: 10. The length of the CDR3 is 16 residues. CDR3 in DNA: TGCAGTGCTAGGGGCGGGACAGGGGGGGCGAGCACTGAAGCTTTCTTT. It translates to CSARGGTGGASTEAFF.

The V gene is TRBV7-9, the J gene TRBJ1-1; TRBD1 might be the D (5 bases). The germline CDR1 and CDR2 sequences are SEHNR and FQNEAQ (reference sequence). Trimming took off 2 bases at V and 7 bases at J, with 11 bases between the two ends. This CDR3 contains 13 residues. CDR3: CASSLIRTYEAFF. The CDR3 coding sequence is TGTGCCAGCAGCTTAATACGGACATATGAAGCTTTCTTT.

This clonotype has just one count. This chain connects TRBV6-5 to TRBJ2-5, with TRBD2 identical over 8 bases. Germline-derived CDR1 and CDR2 are MNHEY and SVGAGI. Trimming took 2 bases from V and 9 from J; bases not matched to a gene: 11. The CDR3 loop spans 15 amino acids. CDR3 coding DNA: TGTGCCAGCAGTTACACGGGACTAGTGCGGGAGGCCCAGTACTTC. Translating gives CASSYTGLVREAQYF.

This clonotype was seen ten or more times. The chain uses TRBV2 and TRBJ1-2; no firm D call. The CDR3 runs to 12 residues. Trimming stripped 9 bases from V and 8 bases from J, with 16 bases between. Germline CDR1 and CDR2: SNHLY and FYNNEI. The CDR3 reads CARQIPSEGYTF. CDR3 coding DNA: TGTGCCAGACAAATACCCTCGGAGGGCTACACCTTC.

A word on this clonotype: Given a much more abundant clone one base away, this may be a read error. CDR3 nucleotides: TGCAGTGCTAGGTTCGTAGGGGTTGAGCAGTGCTTC. This encodes CSARFVGVEQCF. This chain uses TRBV20-1 with TRBJ2-7, with TRBD1 as a possible D gene (5 bases). The germline gives CDR1 DFQATT, CDR2 SNEGSKA (reference sequence). The length of the CDR3 is 12 residues.